Each of the 3 T cell receptor beta chains below was sequenced from the same sample in a study of cytomegalovirus exposure and HLA in healthy donors. PCR was performed using 60 Vbeta and 13 Jbeta primers. Measured with immunoSEQ multiplex PCR; TCRdb has only the in-frame clones, and not every one. This sample's clone table lists 170,000 or so clones. Material: PBMCs. These receptors were collected from a man aged 30-40 years in good health and CMV-seronegative.

V usage is TRBV25-1 and J usage is TRBJ1-6; D is undetermined. CDR1 is MGHDK, CDR2 SYGVNS, per germline. CDR3 length: 15 amino acids. V gave up 6 bases and J gave up 0 bases, with 9 bases separating them. The CDR3 loop reads CASSPVFSYNSPLHF. CDR3 sequence (DNA): TGTGCCAGCAGCCCCGTGTTCTCCTATAATTCACCCCTCCACTTT.

The chain employs TRBV6-5 and TRBJ2-7; D may be TRBD1 (5 bases). The length of the CDR3 is 15 residues. CDR1 is MNHEY and CDR2 is SVGAGI in the germline V gene. Trimming cost V 0 bases and J 0 bases, with 9 bases left between them. In nucleotides, the CDR3 is TGTGCCAGCAGTTACTCCAGGACATCCTCCTACGAGCAGTACTTC. As protein: CASSYSRTSSYEQYF.

CDR3 DNA sequence: TGTGCCAGCAGCCCGAGTCCCTCCCAGGGTTCCTATGGCTACACCTTC. It encodes CASSPSPSQGSYGYTF. The V and J genes are TRBV7-3 and TRBJ1-2, with D tentatively TRBD1 (5 bases). The CDR3 runs 16 residues. CDR1 is SGHTA, CDR2 FQGTGA, per germline. V lost 5 bases and J lost 4, with 20 bases in between.